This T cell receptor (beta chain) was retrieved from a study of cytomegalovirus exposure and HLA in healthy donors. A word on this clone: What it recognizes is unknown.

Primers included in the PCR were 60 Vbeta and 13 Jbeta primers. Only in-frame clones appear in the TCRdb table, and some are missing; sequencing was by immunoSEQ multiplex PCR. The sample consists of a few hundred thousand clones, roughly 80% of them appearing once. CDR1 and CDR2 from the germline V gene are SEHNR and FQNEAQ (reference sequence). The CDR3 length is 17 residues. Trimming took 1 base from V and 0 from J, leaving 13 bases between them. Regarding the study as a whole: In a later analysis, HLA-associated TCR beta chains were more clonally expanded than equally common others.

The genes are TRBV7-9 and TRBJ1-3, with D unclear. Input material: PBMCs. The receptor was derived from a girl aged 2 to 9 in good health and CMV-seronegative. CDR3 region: CASSLVSLRDSGNTIYF. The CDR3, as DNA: TGTGCCAGCAGCTTAGTAAGTCTGCGAGACTCTGGAAACACCATATATTTT.